This T cell receptor beta chain was found in a study of cytomegalovirus exposure and HLA in healthy donors. Germline CDR1 is MNHNS and CDR2 is SASEGT. CDR3 length: 14 amino acids. V was clipped by 6 bases and J by 4 bases; unmatched bases: 4. Worth noting for this clone: Its antigen is not identified.

Points from the study as a whole: Previously analyzed data showed that most TCR beta V segments were productive at a frequency of about 90% or about 30%. Later on, an analysis found that several of the most significant clusters appeared to be linked to common viral pathogens, which included parvovirus B19.

Researchers ran the PCR with 60 Vbeta and 13 Jbeta primers. Some clones are missing from TCRdb's copy, which holds only in-frame ones; the method was immunoSEQ multiplex PCR. The sample lists 140,000 or so clones; approximately 91% were seen once. The clonotype comes from a woman in her forties in good health and CMV-seronegative. Sequencing used PBMCs. The V gene is TRBV6-1, the J gene TRBJ2-1; TRBD2 matches 9 bases. The CDR3 nucleotides are TGTGCCAGCAGCCTTAGCGGGAGTTACAATGAGCAGTTCTTC. It codes for CASSLSGSYNEQFF.